This T cell receptor beta chain was sequenced during a study of T cells in Graves' hyperthyroidism and ophthalmopathy. Trimming took 6 bases from V and 10 from J; bases not matched to a gene: 6. Per the germline V gene, CDR1 is ENHRY and CDR2 is SYGVKD. The length of the CDR3 is 13 residues. TCR beta CDR3 sequences were amplified from RNA transcripts. The HTBI set primed first-round TCR CDR3 RT-PCR. TCRdb called the multiplex PCR reads again in MiXCR, with one record for every CDR3 protein. Of roughly 800,000 distinct CDR3 sequences in the sample, around 39% were seen once. This TCR came from a man between 18 and 35 years old with Graves' hyperthyroidism. Sample: blood. This rearrangement joins TRBV10-3 to TRBJ1-4; 9 bases map to TRBD1. CDR3 sequence (DNA): TGTGCCATCAGCATGGGACAGGGTGGAAAACTGTTTTTT. Translating gives CAISMGQGGKLFF.